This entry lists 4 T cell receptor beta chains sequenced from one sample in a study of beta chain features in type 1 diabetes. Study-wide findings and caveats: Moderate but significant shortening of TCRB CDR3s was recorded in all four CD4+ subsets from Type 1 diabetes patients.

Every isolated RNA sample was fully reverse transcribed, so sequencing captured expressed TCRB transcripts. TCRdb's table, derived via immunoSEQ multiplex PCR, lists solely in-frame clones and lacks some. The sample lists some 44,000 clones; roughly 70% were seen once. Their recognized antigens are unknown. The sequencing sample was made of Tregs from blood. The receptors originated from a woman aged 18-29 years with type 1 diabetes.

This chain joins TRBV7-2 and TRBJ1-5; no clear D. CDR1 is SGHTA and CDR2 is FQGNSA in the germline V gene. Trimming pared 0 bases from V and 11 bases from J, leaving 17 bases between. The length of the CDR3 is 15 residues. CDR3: CASSLASGLFRTQHF. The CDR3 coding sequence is TGTGCCAGCAGCTTAGCCAGCGGGCTGTTTCGGACCCAGCATTTT.

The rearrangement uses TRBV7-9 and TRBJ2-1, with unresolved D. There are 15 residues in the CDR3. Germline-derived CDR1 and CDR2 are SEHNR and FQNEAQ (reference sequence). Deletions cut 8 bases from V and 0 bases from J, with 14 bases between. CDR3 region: CASGLGASSYNEQFF. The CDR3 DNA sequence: TGTGCCAGCGGATTGGGTGCTAGCTCCTACAATGAGCAGTTCTTC.

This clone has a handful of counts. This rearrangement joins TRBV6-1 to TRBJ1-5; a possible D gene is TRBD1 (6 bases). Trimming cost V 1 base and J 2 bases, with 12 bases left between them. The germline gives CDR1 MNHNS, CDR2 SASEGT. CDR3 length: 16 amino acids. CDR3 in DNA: TGTGCCAGCAGTGAAGGCAAACAGGGAGGCAATCAGCCCCAGCATTTT. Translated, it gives CASSEGKQGGNQPQHF.

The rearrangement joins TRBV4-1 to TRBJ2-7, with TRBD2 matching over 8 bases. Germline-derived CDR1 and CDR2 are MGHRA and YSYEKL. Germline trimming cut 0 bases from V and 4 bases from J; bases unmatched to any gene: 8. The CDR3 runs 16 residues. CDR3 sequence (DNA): TGCGCCAGCAGCCAAGATCGGGCCAGCGGGAGTTACGAGCAGTACTTC. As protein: CASSQDRASGSYEQYF.